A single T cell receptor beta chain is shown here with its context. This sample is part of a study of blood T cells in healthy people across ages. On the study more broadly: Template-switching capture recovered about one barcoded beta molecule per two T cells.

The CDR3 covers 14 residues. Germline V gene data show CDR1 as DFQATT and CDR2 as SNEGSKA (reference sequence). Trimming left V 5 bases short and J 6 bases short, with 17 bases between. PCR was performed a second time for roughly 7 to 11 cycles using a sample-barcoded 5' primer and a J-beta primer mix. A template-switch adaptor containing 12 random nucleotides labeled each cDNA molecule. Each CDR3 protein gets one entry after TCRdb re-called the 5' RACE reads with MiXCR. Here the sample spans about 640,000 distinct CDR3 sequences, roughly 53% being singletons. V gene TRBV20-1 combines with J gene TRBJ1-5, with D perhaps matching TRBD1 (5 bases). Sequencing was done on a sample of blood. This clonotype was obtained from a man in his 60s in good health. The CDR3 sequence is CSARGGYGSQPQHF. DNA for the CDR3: TGCAGTGCTCGGGGGGGGTATGGGAGTCAGCCCCAGCATTTT.